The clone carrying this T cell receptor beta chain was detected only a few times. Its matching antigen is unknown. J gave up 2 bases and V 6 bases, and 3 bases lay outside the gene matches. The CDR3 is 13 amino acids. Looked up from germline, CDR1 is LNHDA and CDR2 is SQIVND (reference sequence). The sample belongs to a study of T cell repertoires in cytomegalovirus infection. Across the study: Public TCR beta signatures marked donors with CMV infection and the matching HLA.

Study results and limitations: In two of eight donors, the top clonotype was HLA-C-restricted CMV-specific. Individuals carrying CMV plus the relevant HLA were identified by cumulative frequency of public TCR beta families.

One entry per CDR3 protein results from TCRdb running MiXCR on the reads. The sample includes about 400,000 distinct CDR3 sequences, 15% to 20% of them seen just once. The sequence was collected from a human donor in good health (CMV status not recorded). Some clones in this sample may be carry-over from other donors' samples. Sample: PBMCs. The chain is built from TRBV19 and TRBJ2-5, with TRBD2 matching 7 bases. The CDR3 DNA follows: TGTGCCAGTAGGGGGACTATTCAAGAGACCCAGTACTTC. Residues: CASRGTIQETQYF.